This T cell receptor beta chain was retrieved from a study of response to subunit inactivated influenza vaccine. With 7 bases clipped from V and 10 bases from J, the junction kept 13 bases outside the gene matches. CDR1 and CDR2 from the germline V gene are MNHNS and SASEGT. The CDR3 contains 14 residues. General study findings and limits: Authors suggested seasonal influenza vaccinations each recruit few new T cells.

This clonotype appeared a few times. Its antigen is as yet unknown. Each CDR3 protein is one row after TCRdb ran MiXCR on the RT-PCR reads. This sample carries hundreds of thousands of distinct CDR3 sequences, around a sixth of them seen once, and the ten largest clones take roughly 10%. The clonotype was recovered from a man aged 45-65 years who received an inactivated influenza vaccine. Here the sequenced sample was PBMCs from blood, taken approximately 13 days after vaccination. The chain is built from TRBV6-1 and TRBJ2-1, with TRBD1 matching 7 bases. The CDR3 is CASMKTGSKLEQFF. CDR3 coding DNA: TGTGCCAGCATGAAGACAGGGTCAAAGTTGGAGCAGTTCTTC.